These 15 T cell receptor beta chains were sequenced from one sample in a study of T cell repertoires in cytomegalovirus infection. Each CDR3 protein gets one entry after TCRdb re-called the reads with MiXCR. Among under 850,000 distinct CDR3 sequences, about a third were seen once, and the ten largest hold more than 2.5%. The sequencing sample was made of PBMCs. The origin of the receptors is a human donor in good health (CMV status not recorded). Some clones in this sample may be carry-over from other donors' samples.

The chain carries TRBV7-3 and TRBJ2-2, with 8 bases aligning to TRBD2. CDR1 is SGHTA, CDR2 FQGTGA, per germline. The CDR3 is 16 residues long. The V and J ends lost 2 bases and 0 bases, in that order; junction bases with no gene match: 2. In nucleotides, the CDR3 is TGTGCCAGCAGCTTAGTGGGACTAGCGAACACCGGGGAGCTGTTTTTT. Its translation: CASSLVGLANTGELFF.

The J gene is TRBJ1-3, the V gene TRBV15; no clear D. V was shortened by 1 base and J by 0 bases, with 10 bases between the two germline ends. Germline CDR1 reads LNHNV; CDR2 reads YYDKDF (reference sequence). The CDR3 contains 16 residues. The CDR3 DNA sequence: TGTGCCACCAGCAGAGCTCCGGTAGGCTCTGGAAACACCATATATTTT. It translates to CATSRAPVGSGNTIYF.

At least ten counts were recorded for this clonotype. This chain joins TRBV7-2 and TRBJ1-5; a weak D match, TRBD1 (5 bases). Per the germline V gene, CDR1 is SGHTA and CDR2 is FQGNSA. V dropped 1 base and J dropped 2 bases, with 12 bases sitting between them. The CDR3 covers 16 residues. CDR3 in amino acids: CASSLGSGRGNQPQHF. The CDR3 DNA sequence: TGTGCCAGCAGCTTAGGCTCGGGCAGGGGCAATCAGCCCCAGCATTTT. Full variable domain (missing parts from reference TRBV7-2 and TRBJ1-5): GAGVSQSPSNKVTEKGKDVELRCDPISGHTALYWYRQSLGQGLEFLIYFQGNSAPDKSGLPSDRFSAERTGGSVSTLTIQRTQQEDSAVYLCASSLGSGRGNQPQHFGDGTRLSIL.

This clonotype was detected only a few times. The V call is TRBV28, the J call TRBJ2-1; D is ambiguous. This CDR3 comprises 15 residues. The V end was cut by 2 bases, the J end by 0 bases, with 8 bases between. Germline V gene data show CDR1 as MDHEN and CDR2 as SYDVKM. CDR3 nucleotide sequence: TGTGCCAGCAGTTTACCTGATAGCTCCTACAATGAGCAGTTCTTC. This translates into CASSLPDSSYNEQFF. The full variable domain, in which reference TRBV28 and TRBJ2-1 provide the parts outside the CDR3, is DVKVTQSSRYLVKRTGEKVFLECVQDMDHENMFWYRQDPGLGLRLIYFSYDVKMKEKGDIPEGYSVSREKKERFSLILESASTNQTSMYLCASSLPDSSYNEQFFGPGTRLTVL.

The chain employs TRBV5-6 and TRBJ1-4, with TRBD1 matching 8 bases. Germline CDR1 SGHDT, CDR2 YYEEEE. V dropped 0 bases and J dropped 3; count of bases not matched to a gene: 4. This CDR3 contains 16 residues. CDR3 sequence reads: CASSLEQGVSNEKLFF. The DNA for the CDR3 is TGTGCCAGCAGCTTGGAACAGGGGGTATCTAATGAAAAACTGTTTTTT.

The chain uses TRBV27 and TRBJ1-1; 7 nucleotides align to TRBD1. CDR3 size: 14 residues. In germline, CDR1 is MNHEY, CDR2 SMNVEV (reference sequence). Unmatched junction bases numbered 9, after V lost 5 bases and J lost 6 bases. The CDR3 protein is CASSPGTVTSEAFF. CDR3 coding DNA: TGTGCCAGCAGTCCCGGGACAGTTACTTCTGAAGCTTTCTTT.

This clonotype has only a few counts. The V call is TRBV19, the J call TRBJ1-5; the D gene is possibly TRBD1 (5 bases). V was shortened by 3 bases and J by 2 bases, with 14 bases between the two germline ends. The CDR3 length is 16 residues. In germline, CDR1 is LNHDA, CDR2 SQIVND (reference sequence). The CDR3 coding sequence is TGTGCCAGTAGTATGGATTGGGGGGATCGCAATCAGCCCCAGCATTTT. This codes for CASSMDWGDRNQPQHF.

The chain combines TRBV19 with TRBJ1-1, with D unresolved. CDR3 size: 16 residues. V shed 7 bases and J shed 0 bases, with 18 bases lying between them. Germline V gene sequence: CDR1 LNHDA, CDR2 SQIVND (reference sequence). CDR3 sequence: CASIPRTENMNTEAFF. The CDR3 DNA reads TGTGCCAGTATTCCCCGGACTGAGAACATGAACACTGAAGCTTTCTTT.

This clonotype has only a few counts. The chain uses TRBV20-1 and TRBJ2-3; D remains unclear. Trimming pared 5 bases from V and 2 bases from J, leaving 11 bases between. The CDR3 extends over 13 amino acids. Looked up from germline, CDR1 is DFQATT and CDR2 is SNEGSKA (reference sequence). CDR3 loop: CSAFSGITDTQYF. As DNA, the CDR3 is TGCAGTGCTTTTTCGGGCATCACAGATACGCAGTATTTT.

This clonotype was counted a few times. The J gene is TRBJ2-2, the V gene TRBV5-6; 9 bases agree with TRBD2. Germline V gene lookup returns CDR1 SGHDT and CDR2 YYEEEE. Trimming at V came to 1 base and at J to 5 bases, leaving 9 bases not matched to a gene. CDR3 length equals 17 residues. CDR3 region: CASSLRSGRPRTGELFF. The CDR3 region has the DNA TGTGCCAGCAGCTTGCGAAGCGGGAGGCCAAGGACCGGGGAGCTGTTTTTT.

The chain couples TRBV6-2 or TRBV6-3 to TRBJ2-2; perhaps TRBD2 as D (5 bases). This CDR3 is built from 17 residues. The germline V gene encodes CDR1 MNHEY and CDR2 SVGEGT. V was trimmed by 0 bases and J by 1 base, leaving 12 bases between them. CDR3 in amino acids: CASSYSLQRGNTGELFF. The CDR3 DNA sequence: TGTGCCAGCAGTTACTCCTTGCAACGGGGGAACACCGGGGAGCTGTTTTTT.

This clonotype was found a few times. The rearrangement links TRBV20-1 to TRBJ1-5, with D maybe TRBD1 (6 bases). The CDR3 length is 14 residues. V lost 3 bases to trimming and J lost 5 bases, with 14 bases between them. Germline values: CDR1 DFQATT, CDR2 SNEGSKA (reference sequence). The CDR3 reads CSASPQGSDQPQHF. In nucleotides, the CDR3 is TGCAGTGCTAGCCCTCAGGGGTCGGATCAGCCCCAGCATTTT.

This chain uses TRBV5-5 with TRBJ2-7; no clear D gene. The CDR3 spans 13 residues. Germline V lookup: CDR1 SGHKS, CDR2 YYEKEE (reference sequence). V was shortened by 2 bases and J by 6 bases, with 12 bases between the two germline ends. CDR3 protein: CASSFDPESEQYF. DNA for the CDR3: TGTGCCAGCAGCTTTGATCCGGAAAGCGAGCAGTACTTC.

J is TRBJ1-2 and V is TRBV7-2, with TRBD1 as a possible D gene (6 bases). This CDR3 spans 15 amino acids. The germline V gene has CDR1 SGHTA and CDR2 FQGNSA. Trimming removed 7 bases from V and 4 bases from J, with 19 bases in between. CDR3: CASTEGGPDLYGYTF. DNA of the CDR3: TGTGCCAGCACCGAGGGGGGCCCCGACCTCTATGGCTACACCTTC. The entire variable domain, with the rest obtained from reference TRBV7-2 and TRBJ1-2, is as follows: GAGVSQSPSNKVTEKGKDVELRCDPISGHTALYWYRQSLGQGLEFLIYFQGNSAPDKSGLPSDRFSAERTGGSVSTLTIQRTQQEDSAVYLCASTEGGPDLYGYTFGSGTRLTVV.

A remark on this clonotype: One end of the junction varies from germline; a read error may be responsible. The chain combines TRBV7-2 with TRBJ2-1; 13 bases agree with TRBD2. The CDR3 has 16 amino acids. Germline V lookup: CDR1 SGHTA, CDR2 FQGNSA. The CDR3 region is CASSLAGTSGDNEQFF. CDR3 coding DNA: TGTGCCAGCAGCCTAGCCGGGACTAGCGGGGACAATGAGCAGTTCTTC.